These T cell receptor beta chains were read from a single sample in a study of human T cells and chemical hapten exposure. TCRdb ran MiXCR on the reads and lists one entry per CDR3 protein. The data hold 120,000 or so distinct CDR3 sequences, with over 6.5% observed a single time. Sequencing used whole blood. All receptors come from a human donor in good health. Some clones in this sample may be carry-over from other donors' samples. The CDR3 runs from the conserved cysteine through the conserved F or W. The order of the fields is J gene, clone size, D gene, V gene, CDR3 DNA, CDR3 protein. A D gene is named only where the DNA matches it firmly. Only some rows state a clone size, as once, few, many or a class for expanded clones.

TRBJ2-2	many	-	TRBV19	TGTGCCAGTAGTGGATGGGGTTCCGGGGAGCTGTTTTTT	CASSGWGSGELFF
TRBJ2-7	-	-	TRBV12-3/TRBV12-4	TGTGCCAGCAGTCCAGTCCACTACGAGCAGTACTTC	CASSPVHYEQYF
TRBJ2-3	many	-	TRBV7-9	TGTGCCAGCAGCCCAGCAGGAGATACGCAGTATTTT	CASSPAGDTQYF
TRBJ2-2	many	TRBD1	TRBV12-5	TGTGCTGGCAGGACAGGGGGCAACACCGGGGAGCTGTTTTTT	CAGRTGGNTGELFF
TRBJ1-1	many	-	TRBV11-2	TGTGCCAGCAGCGGCCGGGGCATTACTGAAGCTTTCTTT	CASSGRGITEAFF
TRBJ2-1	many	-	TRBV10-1	TGCGCCAGCAGTGCAAAAGAGTTCAGGGAAAGCTCCTACAATGAGCAGTTCTTC	CASSAKEFRESSYNEQFF
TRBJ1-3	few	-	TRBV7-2	TGTGCCAGCAGCTTGGACGTCTCTGGAAACACCATATATTTT	CASSLDVSGNTIYF
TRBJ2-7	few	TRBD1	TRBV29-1	TGCAGCGCCTCAGGGGGCTACTCCTACGAGCAGTACTTC	CSASGGYSYEQYF
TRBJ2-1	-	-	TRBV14	TGTGCCAGCAGCCGCCTCTCCACTAACTCCTACAATGAGCAGTTCTTC	CASSRLSTNSYNEQFF
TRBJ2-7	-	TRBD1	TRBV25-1	TGTGCCAGCAGTTTGGCAGGGGGAAGCGAGCAGTACTTC	CASSLAGGSEQYF
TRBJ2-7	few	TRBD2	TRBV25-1	TGTGCCAGCAGTAAGGGACTAGCGGGAGGGTCCTCCTACGAGCAGTACTTC	CASSKGLAGGSSYEQYF
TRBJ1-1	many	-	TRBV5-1	TGCGCCAGCCATGAGGGACCGAACACTGAAGCTTTCTTT	CASHEGPNTEAFF
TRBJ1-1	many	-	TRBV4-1	TGCGCCAGCAGCCAAGATCCGGTGAACACTGAAGCTTTCTTT	CASSQDPVNTEAFF
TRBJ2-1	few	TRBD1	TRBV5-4	TGTGCCAGCACTGTGGGACAGGGAGGTAATGAGCAGTTCTTC	CASTVGQGGNEQFF
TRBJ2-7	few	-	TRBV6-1	TGTGCCAGCAGTGACCCGATAACCTACGAGCAGTACTTC	CASSDPITYEQYF
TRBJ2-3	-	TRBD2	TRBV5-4	TGTGCCAGCAAGGCGGGAGGGCCTCCAGATACGCAGTATTTT	CASKAGGPPDTQYF
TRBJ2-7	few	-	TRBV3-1	TGTGCCAGCAGCGCACGGACTCAATCCTACGAGCAGTACTTC	CASSARTQSYEQYF